This TCR beta chain was identified during a study of T-cell memory formation after mild COVID-19. TCR alpha and TCR beta cDNA libraries with sample barcodes and UMIs came from 5'RACE using constant-segment primers. TCRdb re-analysed the 5' RACE reads in MiXCR, keeping a single row per CDR3 protein. Among hundreds of thousands of distinct CDR3 sequences, about a sixth were seen once, and the ten largest hold around 11%. Findings of the study overall: Clones from the second wave (peaking day 37) had unconfirmed SARS-CoV-2 specificity. Pre-infection memory held some responding clones, suggesting pre-existing cross-reactive T cells responded. Among CD4+ contracting clones, most were CM and EM, and CD8+ ones EMRA.

This clonotype was counted between two and nine times. Its antigen is still unknown. Trimming left V 5 bases short and J 15 bases short, with 17 bases between. This CDR3 region has 12 residues. This chain joins TRBV12-3 or TRBV12-4 and TRBJ2-1; D may be TRBD1 (5 bases). The sequence came from an adult woman who had mild COVID-19 (a few samples of this study predate the infection). Cell type and time point are not known. The sample taken for sequencing was PBMCs or a T cell subset sorted from them (not recorded which). The CDR3 region is CASSPMAGPPFF. The CDR3 DNA follows: TGTGCCAGCAGTCCAATGGCAGGGCCCCCGTTCTTC.